Reported below is one T cell receptor beta chain. Its matching antigen is unknown. A read error may be the cause here, since a much bigger clone is one base away. The CDR3 covers 12 residues. CDR1 and CDR2 (germline): DFQATT, SNEGSKA (reference sequence). V was pared by 6 bases and J by 7 bases, with 16 bases between. TCRdb re-derived calls from the PCR reads in MiXCR, one entry per CDR3 protein. The data contain around 89,000 distinct CDR3 sequences, 15% to 20% of them seen just once; the ten biggest clones take up 0.75% to 0.95%. The sample comes from a study of molecular identifiers for immune sequencing clone quantification. The sorting of naive CD8 T cells used the CD8+CD4-CCR7+CD45RA+ phenotype. General study points: Spiked TCR RNA from one Jurkat cell reportedly showed up when mixed among around 1 million naive cells.

The rearrangement uses TRBV20-1 and TRBJ2-7, with D possibly matching TRBD1 (5 bases). Sequenced: naive CD8+ T cells from blood, with Jurkat cell RNA spiked in. As to subset: FACS-sorted CD8+CD4-CCR7+CD45RA+ naive T cells. The TCR was taken from a human donor in good health. Some libraries in this study had Jurkat cell RNA spiked in. CDR3 in amino acids: CSAFQGMREQYF. CDR3 DNA sequence: TGCAGTGCCTTCCAGGGAATGCGGGAGCAGTACTTC.